This TCR beta chain stems from a study of CD8+ T cells in alopecia areata. Study results and caveats: A large proportion of expanded lesional clones were detected persisting in scalp and blood during tofacitinib. In scalp, tofacitinib significantly decreased clonality and expanded CD8+ clones among the top 100.

With respect to this clone: The antigen remains unidentified.

RNA was extracted and reverse transcribed into cDNA as the sequencing template. Using immunoSEQ multiplex PCR, the repertoire was profiled, and TCRdb retains in-frame clones only, with some absent. This table has around 200,000 clones, 58% appearing once. Documented treatment: oral pan-JAK inhibitor, 5-10 mg twice daily. Germline CDR1 and CDR2: MGHDK and SYGVNS. The CDR3 runs 12 residues. V gave up 11 bases and J gave up 8 bases, with 16 bases separating them. The source was CD8+ T cells sorted from blood, collected at week 24, from a patient treated with tofacitinib. The chain recombines TRBV25-1 with TRBJ2-1; D is perhaps TRBD2 (6 bases). The receptor's source is a human donor with alopecia areata. This chain's CDR3 is CALRGPGDEQFF. The CDR3, as DNA: TGTGCCTTACGAGGGCCGGGGGATGAGCAGTTCTTC.